The 15 T cell receptor beta chains reported below all come from one sample, sequenced in a study of monozygotic twins with inflammatory bowel disease (dated by TCRdb to the late 2010s). The library relied on 5' RACE. Sequencing relied on an Illumina HiSeq 2500. Based on TCRdb reprocessing of the reads, there is one entry per CDR3 protein sequence, and DNA is missing. This specimen's table enumerates around 450,000 distinct CDR3 sequences. The ten largest account for 2.4% of the sample. Sequenced material: blood. All receptors derive from a human donor with ulcerative colitis or Crohn's disease, or a healthy co-twin of an affected twin (not recorded which).

The J gene is TRBJ1-5, the V gene TRBV30; TCRdb's assignment of TRBD1 cannot be checked, as there is no DNA. This CDR3 contains 14 residues. The germline V gene has CDR1 GTSNPN and CDR2 SVGIG (reference sequence). The CDR3 loop reads CAWTTGVSNQPQHF.

The chain employs TRBV20-1 and TRBJ1-1. Per the germline V gene, CDR1 is DFQATT and CDR2 is SNEGSKA (reference sequence). This CDR3 has 15 residues. This CDR3 is CSARAPDGFPTEAFF.

The chain uses TRBV5-1 and TRBJ2-5; TCRdb gives TRBD2 as the D gene, but with no DNA this cannot be confirmed. Germline V gives CDR1 SGHRS, CDR2 YFSETQ. There are 14 residues in the CDR3. CDR3 sequence: CASSWGLTQETQYF. Together with reference TRBV5-1 and TRBJ2-5, the CDR3 gives the full variable domain: KAGVTQTPRYLIKTRGQQVTLSCSPISGHRSVSWYQQTPGQGLQFLFEYFSETQRNKGNFPGRFSGRQFSNSRSEMNVSTLELGDSALYLCASSWGLTQETQYFGPGTRLLVL.

CDR3 in amino acids: CAISESPDIEGEQYF. This chain connects TRBV10-3 to TRBJ2-7. This CDR3 is 15 amino acids long. The germline CDR1 and CDR2 sequences are ENHRY and SYGVKD.

V is TRBV3-1 and J is TRBJ2-1; the TRBD1 assignment by TCRdb is unverifiable without DNA. The V gene's germline CDR1 is LGHDT and CDR2 YNNKEL (reference sequence). The CDR3 consists of 15 residues. The CDR3 is CASSPSRAAYNEQFF.

This chain uses TRBV7-9 with TRBJ1-1. This CDR3 spans 15 amino acids. CDR1 and CDR2 from the germline V gene are SEHNR and FQNEAQ (reference sequence). The CDR3 spells CASSLVHSLNTEAFF.

The chain links TRBV15 to TRBJ2-1; TCRdb picks TRBD2, but there is no DNA to check that call. CDR3 length: 13 residues. Looked up from germline, CDR1 is LNHNV and CDR2 is YYDKDF (reference sequence). The CDR3 loop is CATSRDQASVKDF.

The chain combines TRBV6-1 with TRBJ1-6; TCRdb returns TRBD1, unconfirmable since there is no DNA. The CDR3 runs 16 residues. From germline, CDR1 is MNHNS and CDR2 SASEGT. CDR3 protein: CASSEASGQGNSPLHF.

The chain has TRBV7-2 and TRBJ2-2; the D call from TCRdb, TRBD2, cannot be confirmed without DNA. The V gene's germline CDR1 is SGHTA and CDR2 FQGNSA. This CDR3 has 14 residues. This CDR3 is CASSLGRDSGELFF. Full variable domain (remainder filled in from reference TRBV7-2 and TRBJ2-2): GAGVSQSPSNKVTEKGKDVELRCDPISGHTALYWYRQSLGQGLEFLIYFQGNSAPDKSGLPSDRFSAERTGGSVSTLTIQRTQQEDSAVYLCASSLGRDSGELFFGEGSRLTVL.

The CDR3 loop is CASSQVTGVQYF. The gene calls are TRBV3-1 and TRBJ2-5; TCRdb returns TRBD1, unconfirmable since there is no DNA. This CDR3 has 12 amino acids. CDR1 is LGHDT and CDR2 is YNNKEL in the germline V gene (reference sequence).

The genes are TRBV12-3 or TRBV12-4 and TRBJ2-6. The CDR3 has 14 residues. Here the CDR3 reads CASSRGSGANVLTF.

The V and J genes are TRBV7-2 and TRBJ2-1. The germline V gene encodes CDR1 SGHTA and CDR2 FQGNSA. CDR3 length equals 13 residues. The CDR3 loop is CASSSLEHNEQFF.

The J gene is TRBJ1-2, the V gene TRBV6-1; TCRdb names TRBD1, which stays unverified in the absence of DNA. Germline V gene lookup returns CDR1 MNHNS and CDR2 SASEGT. This CDR3 is 11 amino acids long. The chain's CDR3 is CASGQGEGYTF.

V and J are TRBV12-5 and TRBJ1-1; checking the TCRdb D call of TRBD1 is not possible without DNA. The CDR3 loop spans 17 amino acids. Germline V lookup: CDR1 LGHNT, CDR2 FRNRAP. This chain's CDR3 is CASGLARTGGMNTEAFF.

The V and J genes are TRBV7-2 and TRBJ2-7; lacking DNA, the TRBD1 call made by TCRdb goes unchecked. The CDR3 extends over 14 amino acids. Germline CDR1 and CDR2: SGHTA and FQGNSA. CDR3: CASSSQTGAYEQYF.